The 26 T cell receptor beta chains presented below share a single source sample, sequenced in a study of CD8+ T cells in alopecia areata. Following extraction, RNA underwent reverse transcription to cDNA, which served as the sequencing template. The repertoire was sequenced with immunoSEQ multiplex PCR; TCRdb's copy has only in-frame clones and lacks some. The sample has approximately 150,000 clones; around 64% are singletons. Sample: CD8+ T cells sorted from blood, taken at week 0. These receptors all come from a human donor with alopecia areata.

The rearrangement links TRBV25-1 to TRBJ1-5; D gene unclear. V was cut by 2 bases and J by 6 bases, with 5 bases left in between. CDR1 MGHDK and CDR2 SYGVNS come from the germline V gene. The CDR3 is made up of 12 amino acids. CDR3 region: CASSEGSQPQHF. CDR3 DNA: TGTGCCAGCAGTGAAGGTAGTCAGCCCCAGCATTTT.

The chain has TRBV2 and TRBJ2-7; TRBD1 is a possible D gene (6 bases). Germline V gene data show CDR1 as SNHLY and CDR2 as FYNNEI. Trimming stripped 8 bases from V and 6 bases from J, with 14 bases between. The CDR3 is 12 residues long. CDR3 loop: CASHRVLREQYF. For the CDR3, the DNA is TGTGCCAGCCACAGGGTTCTACGCGAGCAGTACTTC.

The rearrangement joins TRBV29-1 to TRBJ1-1; the D is unclear. The V gene's germline CDR1 is SQVTM and CDR2 ANQGSEA. Trimming took 6 bases from V and 5 from J, leaving 19 bases between them. This CDR3 comprises 14 residues. In DNA form, the CDR3 reads TGCAGCGTCCCCCCCAGGACGGAAGAGACTGAAGCTTTCTTT. This gives the protein CSVPPRTEETEAFF. Full variable domain (remainder filled in from reference TRBV29-1 and TRBJ1-1): SAVISQKPSRDICQRGTSLTIQCQVDSQVTMMFWYRQQPGQSLTLIATANQGSEATYESGFVIDKFPISRPNLTFSTLTVSNMSPEDSSIYLCSVPPRTEETEAFFGQGTRLTVV.

V and J are TRBV6-6 and TRBJ2-5, with 9 bases aligning to TRBD1. This CDR3 is built from 15 residues. J was trimmed by 2 bases and V by 2 bases; bases with no gene match: 3. The germline CDR1 and CDR2 sequences are MNHNY and SVGAGI (reference sequence). The CDR3 spells CASSYGTGPQETQYF. CDR3 nucleotide sequence: TGTGCCAGCAGTTACGGGACAGGGCCTCAAGAGACCCAGTACTTC.

The chain joins TRBV30 to TRBJ1-1, with unresolved D. Germline V gene sequence: CDR1 GTSNPN, CDR2 SVGIG (reference sequence). The CDR3 spans 12 residues. Trimming left V 4 bases short and J 6 bases short, with 12 bases between. CDR3 region: CAWTTDDPEAFF. CDR3 nucleotide sequence: TGTGCCTGGACGACTGATGACCCTGAAGCTTTCTTT.

This clone was detected a few times. The chain uses TRBV2 and TRBJ1-1, with D perhaps matching TRBD1 (5 bases). The CDR3 length is 12 residues. Germline V gene sequence: CDR1 SNHLY, CDR2 FYNNEI. Between the trimmed V and J ends, which lost 3 bases and 11 bases, there was a span of 13 bases. CDR3 sequence (DNA): TGTGCCAGCAGTGATCTAGGGGATTGGGCTTTCTTT. Translated: CASSDLGDWAFF.

V gene TRBV10-3 combines with J gene TRBJ1-1; 11 bases fit TRBD1. The CDR3 runs to 13 residues. The ends lost 7 bases at V and 5 bases at J; junction bases unmatched: 3. Germline CDR1 reads ENHRY; CDR2 reads SYGVKD. CDR3 sequence reads: CAIMGTGGTEAFF. For the CDR3, the DNA is TGTGCCATCATGGGGACAGGGGGGACTGAAGCTTTCTTT.

This clone has a handful of counts. The chain couples TRBV11-2 to TRBJ2-7; TRBD1 matches 9 bases. The J segment lost 6 bases and the V segment lost 8 bases, leaving 5 bases of the junction unmatched. In germline, CDR1 is SGHAT, CDR2 FQNNGV. CDR3 size: 12 residues. The CDR3 is CASEQGAFEQYF. Here the CDR3 DNA reads TGTGCCAGCGAACAGGGGGCCTTCGAGCAGTACTTC. Looking up the rest from reference TRBV11-2 and TRBJ2-7 gives the full variable domain: EAGVAQSPRYKIIEKRQSVAFWCNPISGHATLYWYQQILGQGPKLLIQFQNNGVVDDSQLPKDRFSAERLKGVDSTLKIQPAKLEDSAVYLCASEQGAFEQYFGPGTRLTVT.

V usage is TRBV29-1 and J usage is TRBJ1-2; tentatively, D is TRBD1 (5 bases). Trimming left V 0 bases short and J 8 bases short, with 10 bases between. CDR1 SQVTM and CDR2 ANQGSEA come from the germline V gene. The CDR3 is 12 residues long. CDR3 DNA: TGCAGCGTTGAAGACAGGGTTGGCGGCTACACCTTC. It specifies CSVEDRVGGYTF.

The V call is TRBV29-1, the J call TRBJ2-7; no clear D. Germline CDR1 and CDR2: SQVTM and ANQGSEA. V lost 2 bases, J lost 1 base, and 9 bases lay in between. The CDR3 spans 13 residues. CDR3: CSVELADSYEQYF. In DNA form, the CDR3 reads TGCAGCGTTGAATTGGCAGATTCCTACGAGCAGTACTTC.

The genes are TRBV30 and TRBJ2-2; D could derive from TRBD1 or TRBD2 (5 bases each). In germline, CDR1 is GTSNPN, CDR2 SVGIG (reference sequence). The CDR3 loop spans 15 amino acids. Trimming removed 1 base at V and 5 bases at J, with 14 bases between. The CDR3 protein is CAWSGGKGRTGELFF. In nucleotides, the CDR3 is TGTGCCTGGAGTGGGGGGAAGGGCCGGACCGGGGAGCTGTTTTTT.

This clone was recorded a few times. The chain carries TRBV29-1 and TRBJ2-7; D remains unclear. This CDR3 has 11 amino acids. Germline V gene data show CDR1 as SQVTM and CDR2 as ANQGSEA. Trimming removed 6 bases from V and 3 bases from J, with 9 bases in between. Here the CDR3 reads CSVYTGYEQYF. DNA for the CDR3: TGCAGCGTCTACACGGGCTACGAGCAGTACTTC.

The chain is built from TRBV7-8 and TRBJ1-1; D call uncertain. In germline, CDR1 is SGHVS, CDR2 FQNEAQ. V shed 5 bases and J shed 0 bases, with 13 bases lying between them. The CDR3 length is 15 residues. The CDR3: CASSPFEAMNTEAFF. CDR3 nucleotide sequence: TGTGCCAGCAGCCCCTTTGAGGCGATGAACACTGAAGCTTTCTTT.

This clone was seen only a few times. The chain combines TRBV7-9 with TRBJ2-1; unclear D gene. Trimming removed 1 base at V and 3 bases at J, with 7 bases between. CDR3 length equals 14 residues. Germline CDR1 reads SEHNR; CDR2 reads FQNEAQ (reference sequence). The chain's CDR3 is CASSLGTVYNEQFF. CDR3 nucleotide sequence: TGTGCCAGCAGCTTAGGGACGGTCTACAATGAGCAGTTCTTC. The whole variable domain, filled in from reference TRBV7-9 and TRBJ2-1, reads DTGVSQNPRHKITKRGQNVTFRCDPISEHNRLYWYRQTLGQGPEFLTYFQNEAQLEKSRLLSDRFSAERPKGSFSTLEIQRTEQGDSAMYLCASSLGTVYNEQFFGPGTRLTVL.

The J gene is TRBJ2-3, the V gene TRBV7-6, with TRBD1 identical over 7 bases. The V gene's germline CDR1 is SGHVS and CDR2 FNYEAQ. The CDR3 totals 14 residues. With 4 bases clipped from V and 4 bases from J, the junction kept 5 bases outside the gene matches. The CDR3 sequence is CASSSWTGSDTQYF. The DNA for the CDR3 is TGTGCCAGCAGCTCCTGGACAGGTTCAGATACGCAGTATTTT. The variable domain in full, completed from reference TRBV7-6 and TRBJ2-3, reads GAGVSQSPRYKVTKRGQDVALRCDPISGHVSLYWYRQALGQGPEFLTYFNYEAQQDKSGLPNDRFSAERPEGSISTLTIQRTEQRDSAMYRCASSSWTGSDTQYFGPGTRLTVL.

This rearrangement joins TRBV6-1 to TRBJ2-7; D gene unclear. Trimming took 8 bases from V and 0 from J, leaving 11 bases between them. CDR1 MNHNS and CDR2 SASEGT come from the germline V gene. CDR3 length equals 13 residues. The CDR3 DNA reads as TGTGCCAGCGAACAGAGACTCTCCTACGAGCAGTACTTC. Translating gives CASEQRLSYEQYF.

This clone was seen only a few times. The CDR3 sequence is CASSGTGVKSYEQYF. The CDR3 nucleotides are TGCGCCAGCAGCGGAACAGGGGTTAAGTCCTACGAGCAGTACTTC. The chain links TRBV5-1 to TRBJ2-7, with 7 bases matching TRBD1. Trimming cost V 4 bases and J 1 base; bases outside gene matches: 8. The CDR3 consists of 15 residues. Germline assignment: CDR1 SGHRS and CDR2 YFSETQ.

The J gene is TRBJ2-5, the V gene TRBV29-1; no definite D call. Trimming shortened V by 0 bases and J by 2 bases, and 13 bases separated the two germline ends. CDR1 and CDR2 from the germline V gene are SQVTM and ANQGSEA. This CDR3 has 15 amino acids. The CDR3 here is CSVEDVKGGQETQYF. The CDR3 DNA is TGCAGCGTTGAAGATGTAAAGGGTGGTCAAGAGACCCAGTACTTC.

This clone was detected a few times. The genes are TRBV14 and TRBJ2-1; D unresolved. This CDR3 is built from 13 residues. CDR1 is SGHDN, CDR2 FVKESK, per germline. V was pared by 0 bases and J by 8 bases, with 8 bases between. The CDR3 sequence: CASSQERHHEQFF. The DNA for the CDR3 is TGTGCCAGCAGCCAAGAAAGGCATCATGAGCAGTTCTTC.

As for this clone: The CDR3 ends on some other residue instead of the conserved phenylalanine or tryptophan, so this is likely a read error. It is unclear where the CDR3 begins or ends on the DNA, so no DNA is shown, and the CDR3 is as TCRdb lists it. This chain connects TRBV6-5 to TRBJ2-7; the D call TRBD2 from the table was never checked on the DNA. With termini counted, the CDR3 has 12 amino acids. CDR1 MNHEY and CDR2 SVGAGI come from the germline V gene. This CDR3 reads CASSSDGAGRVI.

With respect to this clone: Within the sample, other DNA sequences also encode this same CDR3. The chain carries TRBV4-1 and TRBJ2-7, with 8 nucleotides matching TRBD1. Trimming removed 4 bases from V and 4 bases from J; junction bases left unmatched: 6. The CDR3 covers 14 residues. The V gene's germline CDR1 is MGHRA and CDR2 YSYEKL. CDR3 in DNA: TGCGCCAGCAGCCCCCGGACAGGGAATTACGAGCAGTACTTC. This encodes CASSPRTGNYEQYF.

This chain links TRBV19 with TRBJ1-1; tentatively, D is TRBD1 (6 bases). Trimming stripped 8 bases from V and 6 bases from J, with 19 bases between. The CDR3 has 14 residues. Germline CDR1 is LNHDA and CDR2 is SQIVND (reference sequence). The CDR3 sequence: CASGGDTTTPEAFF. The CDR3, as DNA: TGTGCCAGTGGAGGGGACACCACCACCCCTGAAGCTTTCTTT.

DNA of the CDR3: TGTGCCAGCAGGCCCGAACTAGTCAATGAGCAGTTCTTC. Amino acids: CASRPELVNEQFF. The chain links TRBV9 to TRBJ2-1, with TRBD2 as a possible D gene (5 bases). Germline CDR1 is SGDLS and CDR2 is YYNGEE. Trimming cost V 5 bases and J 6 bases, with 12 bases left between them. This CDR3 is built from 13 residues.

The chain carries TRBV7-9 and TRBJ2-1, with 8 bases matching TRBD2. CDR3 size: 18 residues. Germline values: CDR1 SEHNR, CDR2 FQNEAQ (reference sequence). V was clipped by 7 bases and J by 9 bases; unmatched bases: 23. This CDR3 reads CASTGSAGPKPAGGEQFF. CDR3 bases: TGTGCCAGCACCGGGAGTGCGGGCCCAAAACCGGCGGGGGGTGAGCAGTTCTTC.

A single count supports this clone. J is TRBJ2-5 and V is TRBV7-6, with unresolved D. Between the trimmed V and J ends, which lost 5 bases and 0 bases, there was a span of 10 bases. Germline V CDR1 and CDR2: SGHVS, FNYEAQ. The CDR3 runs to 14 residues. Written as DNA, the CDR3 is TGTGCCAGCAGCACCCAGGTTTACCAAGAGACCCAGTACTTC. It is translated as CASSTQVYQETQYF.

The rearrangement uses TRBV30 and TRBJ2-7, with D possibly being TRBD1 (6 bases). The CDR3 has 17 residues. Trimming shortened V by 2 bases and J by 2 bases, and 22 bases separated the two germline ends. The V gene's germline CDR1 is GTSNPN and CDR2 SVGIG (reference sequence). This CDR3 reads CAWSIWAGESRTYEQYF. The DNA for the CDR3 is TGTGCCTGGAGTATATGGGCAGGGGAGTCGAGGACCTACGAGCAGTACTTC.